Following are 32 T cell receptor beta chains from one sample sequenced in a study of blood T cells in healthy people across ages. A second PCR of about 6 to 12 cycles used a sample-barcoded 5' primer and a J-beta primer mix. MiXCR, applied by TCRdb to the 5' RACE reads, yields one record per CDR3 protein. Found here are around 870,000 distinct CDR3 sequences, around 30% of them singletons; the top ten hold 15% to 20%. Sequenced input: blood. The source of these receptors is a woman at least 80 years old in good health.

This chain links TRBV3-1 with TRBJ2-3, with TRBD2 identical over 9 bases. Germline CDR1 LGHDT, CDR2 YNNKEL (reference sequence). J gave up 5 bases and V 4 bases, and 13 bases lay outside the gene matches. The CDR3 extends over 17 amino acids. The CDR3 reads CASSPGIIAGALDTQYF. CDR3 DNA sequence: TGTGCCAGCAGCCCCGGGATAATAGCGGGGGCTTTAGATACGCAGTATTTT.

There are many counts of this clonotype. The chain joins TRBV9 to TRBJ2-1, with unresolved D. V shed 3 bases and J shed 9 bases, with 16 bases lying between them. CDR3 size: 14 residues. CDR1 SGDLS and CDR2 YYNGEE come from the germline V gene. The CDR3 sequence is CASSADPGRPEQFF. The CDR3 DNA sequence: TGTGCCAGCAGCGCGGACCCAGGACGCCCTGAGCAGTTCTTC.

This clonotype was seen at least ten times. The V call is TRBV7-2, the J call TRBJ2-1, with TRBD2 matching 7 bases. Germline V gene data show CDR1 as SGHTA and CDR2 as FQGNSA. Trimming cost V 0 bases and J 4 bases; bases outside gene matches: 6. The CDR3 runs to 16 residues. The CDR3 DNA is TGTGCCAGCAGCTTAGCGGGGGGGATGATATACAATGAGCAGTTCTTC. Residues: CASSLAGGMIYNEQFF. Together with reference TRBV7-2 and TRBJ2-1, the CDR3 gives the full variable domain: GAGVSQSPSNKVTEKGKDVELRCDPISGHTALYWYRQSLGQGLEFLIYFQGNSAPDKSGLPSDRFSAERTGGSVSTLTIQRTQQEDSAVYLCASSLAGGMIYNEQFFGPGTRLTVL.

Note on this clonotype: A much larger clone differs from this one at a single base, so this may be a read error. This CDR3 reads CSAQHHQTQYF. For the CDR3, the DNA is TGCAGCGCACAGCACCATCAGACCCAGTACTTC. J is TRBJ2-5 and V is TRBV29-1; no definite D call. Trimming shortened V by 7 bases and J by 6 bases, and 12 bases separated the two germline ends. Germline V gene data show CDR1 as SQVTM and CDR2 as ANQGSEA. The CDR3 runs to 11 residues.

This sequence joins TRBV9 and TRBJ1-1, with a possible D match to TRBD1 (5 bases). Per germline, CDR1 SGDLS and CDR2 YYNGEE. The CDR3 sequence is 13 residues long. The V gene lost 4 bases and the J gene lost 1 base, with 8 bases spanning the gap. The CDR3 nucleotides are TGTGCCAGCAGCCACGGACAGAACACTGAAGCTTTCTTT. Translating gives CASSHGQNTEAFF.

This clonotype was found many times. The chain's CDR3 is CASRTGAQETQYF. The CDR3 DNA reads TGTGCCAGCAGAACGGGGGCCCAAGAGACCCAGTACTTC. The V gene is TRBV7-9, the J gene TRBJ2-5; D possibly matches TRBD1 or TRBD2 (6 bases each). Germline V gene data show CDR1 as SEHNR and CDR2 as FQNEAQ (reference sequence). The CDR3 covers 13 residues. V lost 6 bases and J 1 base, leaving 9 bases between the germline ends.

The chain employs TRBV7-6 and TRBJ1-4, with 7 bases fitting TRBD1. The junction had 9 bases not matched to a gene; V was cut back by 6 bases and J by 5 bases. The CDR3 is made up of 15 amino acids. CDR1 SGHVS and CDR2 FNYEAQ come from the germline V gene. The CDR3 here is CASRSNRDRNEKLFF. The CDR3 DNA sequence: TGTGCCAGCAGATCCAACCGGGACAGAAATGAAAAACTGTTTTTT. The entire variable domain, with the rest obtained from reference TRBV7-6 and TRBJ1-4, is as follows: GAGVSQSPRYKVTKRGQDVALRCDPISGHVSLYWYRQALGQGPEFLTYFNYEAQQDKSGLPNDRFSAERPEGSISTLTIQRTEQRDSAMYRCASRSNRDRNEKLFFGSGTQLSVL.

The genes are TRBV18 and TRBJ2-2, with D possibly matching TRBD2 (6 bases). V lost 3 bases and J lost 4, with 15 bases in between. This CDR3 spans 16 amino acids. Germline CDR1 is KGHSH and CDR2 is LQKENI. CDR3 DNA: TGTGCCAGCTCACCGCCGGGACTGAGCTTCACCGGGGAGCTGTTTTTT. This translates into CASSPPGLSFTGELFF.

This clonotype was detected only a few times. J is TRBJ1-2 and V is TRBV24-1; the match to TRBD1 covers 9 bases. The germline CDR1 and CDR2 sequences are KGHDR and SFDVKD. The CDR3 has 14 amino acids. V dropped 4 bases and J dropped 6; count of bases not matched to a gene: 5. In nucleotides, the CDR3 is TGTGCCACCAGTGAGTCCGGGACAGGGAATGGCTACACCTTC. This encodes CATSESGTGNGYTF.

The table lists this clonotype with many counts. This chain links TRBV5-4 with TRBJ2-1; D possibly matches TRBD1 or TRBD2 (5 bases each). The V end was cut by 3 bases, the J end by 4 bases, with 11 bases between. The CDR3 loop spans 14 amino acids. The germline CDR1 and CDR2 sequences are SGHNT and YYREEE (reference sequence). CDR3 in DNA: TGTGCCAGCAGCTCCGGGACGCAATACAATGAGCAGTTCTTC. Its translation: CASSSGTQYNEQFF.

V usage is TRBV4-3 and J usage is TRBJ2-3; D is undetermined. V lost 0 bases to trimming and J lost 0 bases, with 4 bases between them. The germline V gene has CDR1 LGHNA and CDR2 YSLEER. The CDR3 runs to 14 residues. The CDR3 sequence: CASSQDGSTDTQYF. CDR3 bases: TGCGCCAGCAGCCAAGACGGAAGCACAGATACGCAGTATTTT.

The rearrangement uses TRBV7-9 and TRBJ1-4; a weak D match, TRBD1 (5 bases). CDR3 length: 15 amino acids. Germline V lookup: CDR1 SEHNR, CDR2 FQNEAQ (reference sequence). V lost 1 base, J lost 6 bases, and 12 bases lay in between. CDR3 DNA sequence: TGTGCCAGCAGCTTAGACGGACGGGGCGATGAAAAACTGTTTTTT. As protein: CASSLDGRGDEKLFF.

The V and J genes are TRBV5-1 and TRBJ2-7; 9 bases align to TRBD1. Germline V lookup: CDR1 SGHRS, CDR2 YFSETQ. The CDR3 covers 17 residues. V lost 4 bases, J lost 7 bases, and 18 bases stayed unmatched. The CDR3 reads CASSPGQGPILTTEQYF. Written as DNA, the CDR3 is TGCGCCAGCAGCCCCGGACAGGGGCCAATCCTCACTACGGAGCAGTACTTC.

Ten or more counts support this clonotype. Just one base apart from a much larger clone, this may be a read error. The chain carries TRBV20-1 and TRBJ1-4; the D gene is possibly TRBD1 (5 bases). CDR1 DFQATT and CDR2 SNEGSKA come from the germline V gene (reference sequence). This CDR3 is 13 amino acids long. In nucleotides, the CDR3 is TGCAGTGCTAGCGAGGGGCCCAATGAAAAACGGTTTTTT. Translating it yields CSASEGPNEKRFF.

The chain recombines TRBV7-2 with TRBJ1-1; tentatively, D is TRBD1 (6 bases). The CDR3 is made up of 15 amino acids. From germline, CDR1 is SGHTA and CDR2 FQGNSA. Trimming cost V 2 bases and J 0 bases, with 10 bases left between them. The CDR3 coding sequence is TGTGCCAGCAGCTTAACGAACAGGGTGAACACTGAAGCTTTCTTT. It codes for CASSLTNRVNTEAFF.

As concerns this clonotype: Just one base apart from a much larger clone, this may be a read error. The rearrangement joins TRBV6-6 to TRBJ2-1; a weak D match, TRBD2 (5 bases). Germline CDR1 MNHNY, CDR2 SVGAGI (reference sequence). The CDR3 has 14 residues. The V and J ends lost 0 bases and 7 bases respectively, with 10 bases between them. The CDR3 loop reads CASSYSIRRNEQFF. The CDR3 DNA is TGTGCCAGCAGTTACTCGATCAGGAGGAATGAGCAGTTCTTC.

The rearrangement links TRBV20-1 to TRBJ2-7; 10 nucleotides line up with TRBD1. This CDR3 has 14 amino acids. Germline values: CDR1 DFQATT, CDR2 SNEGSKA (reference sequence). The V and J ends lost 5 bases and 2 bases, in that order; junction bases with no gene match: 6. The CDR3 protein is CSAQTGGLTYEQYF. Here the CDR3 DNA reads TGCAGTGCTCAGACAGGGGGCCTCACCTACGAGCAGTACTTC.

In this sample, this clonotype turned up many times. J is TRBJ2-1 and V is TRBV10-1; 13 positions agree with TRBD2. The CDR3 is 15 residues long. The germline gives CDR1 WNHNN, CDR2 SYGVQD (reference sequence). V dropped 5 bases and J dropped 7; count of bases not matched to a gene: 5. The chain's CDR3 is CASSTSGGADNEQFF. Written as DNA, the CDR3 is TGCGCCAGCAGTACTAGCGGGGGGGCCGATAATGAGCAGTTCTTC.

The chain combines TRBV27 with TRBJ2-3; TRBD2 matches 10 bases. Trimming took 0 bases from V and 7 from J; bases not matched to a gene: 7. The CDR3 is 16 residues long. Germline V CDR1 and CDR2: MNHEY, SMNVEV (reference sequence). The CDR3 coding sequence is TGTGCCAGCAGTTTATCGACTAGCGGGTGGCTTCATACGCAGTATTTT. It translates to CASSLSTSGWLHTQYF.

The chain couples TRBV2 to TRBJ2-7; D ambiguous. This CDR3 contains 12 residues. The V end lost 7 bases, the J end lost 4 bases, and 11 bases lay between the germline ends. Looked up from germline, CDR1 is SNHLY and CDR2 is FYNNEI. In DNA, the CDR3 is TGTGCCAGCAAAGGGTATGTTTACGAGCAGTACTTC. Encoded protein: CASKGYVYEQYF.

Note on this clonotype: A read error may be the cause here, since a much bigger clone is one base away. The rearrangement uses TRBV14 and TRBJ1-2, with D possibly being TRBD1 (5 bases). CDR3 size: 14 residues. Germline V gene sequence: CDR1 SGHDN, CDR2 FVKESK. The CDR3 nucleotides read TGTGCCAACAGCCAAGGGACGGAGGGGAGAGGCTACACCTTC. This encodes CANSQGTEGRGYTF.

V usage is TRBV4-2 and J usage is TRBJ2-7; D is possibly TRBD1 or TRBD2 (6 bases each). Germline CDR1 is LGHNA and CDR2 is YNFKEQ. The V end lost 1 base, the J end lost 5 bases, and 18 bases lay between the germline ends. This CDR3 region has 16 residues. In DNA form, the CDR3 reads TGTGCCAGCAGCCAAGGGGAGAGGGGGACTTCGAACGAGCAGTACTTC. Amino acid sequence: CASSQGERGTSNEQYF.

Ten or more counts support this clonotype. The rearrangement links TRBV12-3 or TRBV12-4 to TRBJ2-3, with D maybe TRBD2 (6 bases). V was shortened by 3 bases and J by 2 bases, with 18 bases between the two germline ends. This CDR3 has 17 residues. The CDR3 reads CASSFIPVRGSTDTQYF. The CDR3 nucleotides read TGTGCCAGCAGTTTTATTCCGGTGCGGGGATCCACAGATACGCAGTATTTT.

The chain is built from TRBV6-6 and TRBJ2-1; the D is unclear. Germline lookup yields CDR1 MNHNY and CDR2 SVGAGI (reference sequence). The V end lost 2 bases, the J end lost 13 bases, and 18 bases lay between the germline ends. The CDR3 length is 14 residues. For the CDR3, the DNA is TGTGCCAGCAGTTACAGTCGGAACCAAGAGACCCAGTTCTTC. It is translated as CASSYSRNQETQFF.

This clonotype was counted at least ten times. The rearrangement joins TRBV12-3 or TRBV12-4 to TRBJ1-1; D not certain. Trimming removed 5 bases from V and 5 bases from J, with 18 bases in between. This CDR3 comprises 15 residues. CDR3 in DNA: TGTGCCAGCAGTACAACCCGGGCCCTCGGGACTGAAGCTTTCTTT. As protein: CASSTTRALGTEAFF.

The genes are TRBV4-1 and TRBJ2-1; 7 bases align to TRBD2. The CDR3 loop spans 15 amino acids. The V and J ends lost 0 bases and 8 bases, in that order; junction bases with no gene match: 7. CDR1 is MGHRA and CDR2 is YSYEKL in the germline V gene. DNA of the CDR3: TGCGCCAGCAGCCAAGATCGGGGAGGGGTGGATGAGCAGTTCTTC. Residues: CASSQDRGGVDEQFF.

DNA for the CDR3: TGCAGTGCCAAGGCGTACGGGGGCACAGATACGCAGTATTTT. It translates to CSAKAYGGTDTQYF. The chain joins TRBV20-1 to TRBJ2-3, with a possible D match to TRBD2 (5 bases). The V gene lost 6 bases and the J gene lost 1 base, with 14 bases spanning the gap. The CDR3 is 14 residues long. Germline V lookup: CDR1 DFQATT, CDR2 SNEGSKA (reference sequence).

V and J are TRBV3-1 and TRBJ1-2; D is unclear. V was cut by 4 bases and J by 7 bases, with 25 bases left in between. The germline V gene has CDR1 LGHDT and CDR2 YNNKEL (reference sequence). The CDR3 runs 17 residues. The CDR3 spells CASSLRTAVGILGGYTF. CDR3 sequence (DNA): TGTGCCAGCAGCCTCCGAACCGCAGTGGGGATTCTAGGTGGCTACACCTTC.

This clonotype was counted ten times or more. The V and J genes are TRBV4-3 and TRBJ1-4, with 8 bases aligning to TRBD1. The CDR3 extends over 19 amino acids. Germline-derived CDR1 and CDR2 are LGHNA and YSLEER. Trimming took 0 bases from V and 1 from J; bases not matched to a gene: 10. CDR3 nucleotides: TGCGCCAGCAGCCAAGATGGTGCAGGGGGCGGGGGAACTAATGAAAAACTGTTTTTT. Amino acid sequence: CASSQDGAGGGGTNEKLFF.

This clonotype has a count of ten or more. The CDR3 bases are TGTGCCAGCAGATTCGGGGGTGGAGATACGCAGTATTTT. It yields the protein CASRFGGGDTQYF. The V call is TRBV6-2 or TRBV6-3, the J call TRBJ2-3, with D possibly matching TRBD2 (6 bases). This CDR3 has 13 residues. The V and J ends lost 6 bases and 5 bases respectively, with 12 bases between them. Germline CDR1 and CDR2: MNHEY and SVGEGT.

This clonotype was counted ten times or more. The DNA of the CDR3 is TGTGCCAGCAGACCTAAGACAGGGGGCTCACACCTGCGGTACTTC. Translated, it gives CASRPKTGGSHLRYF. The rearrangement uses TRBV6-5 and TRBJ2-7; 10 bases are shared with TRBD1. The CDR3 has 15 amino acids. With 6 bases clipped from V and 12 bases from J, the junction kept 17 bases outside the gene matches. Looked up from germline, CDR1 is MNHEY and CDR2 is SVGAGI.

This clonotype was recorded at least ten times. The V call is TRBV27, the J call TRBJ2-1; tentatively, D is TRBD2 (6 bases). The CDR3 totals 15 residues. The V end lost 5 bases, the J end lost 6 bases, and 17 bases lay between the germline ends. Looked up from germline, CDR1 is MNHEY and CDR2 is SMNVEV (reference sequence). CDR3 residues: CASSLRSLGGNEQFF. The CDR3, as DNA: TGTGCCAGCAGTCTGAGGTCGCTGGGGGGCAATGAGCAGTTCTTC.